This TCR beta chain is from a study of OX40 agonist ivuxolimab in advanced cancers. For the study in its entirety: Ivuxolimab, which targeted the costimulatory receptor OX40 (CD134), was an agonistic, fully human IgG2 monoclonal antibody. Intravenous ivuxolimab was administered to patients every 2 weeks at six dose levels: 0.01, 0.1, 0.3, 1.5, 3 and 10 mg/kg. Among the approximately 50 dose-escalation patients, approximately 20 had hepatocellular carcinoma, around 15 melanoma, 9 renal cell carcinoma and 9 head and neck cancer. A male proportion of roughly 80% and a mean age of about 60 years, ranging from 23 to 79, were recorded for the dose-escalation cohort. Patients were allowed to have had prior anti-PD-1, anti-PD-L1 or anti-CTLA-4 therapy, and approximately 40% of the dose-escalation patients had been treated with checkpoint inhibitors. Partial responses occurred in three dose-escalation patients, of whom one had hepatocellular carcinoma and two had cutaneous melanoma. Peripheral TCRbeta sequencing aimed to test whether ivuxolimab altered TCR sequence diversity and caused clonal T-cell expansion. The paper reports the monotherapy dose-escalation portion (N of about 51 patients) of the phase I ivuxolimab trial. What the work shows at the level of the full study, not this receptor alone: In the 0.1-3.0 mg/kg groups, partial responders were among the patients with the lowest normalized peripheral clonal expansion, particularly in CD8+ T cells. Low levels of normalized T-cell clonal expansion were also shown by some nonresponding patients. The antigen specificity of the clonally expanded peripheral T cells was not determined. After ivuxolimab, CD8+ T cells had more expanded clones than CD4+ T cells on average. At doses from 0.1 to 3.0 mg/kg, clonal expansion was seen in both CD4+ and CD8+ blood T cells between baseline and week 6.

Note on this clone: Its binding antigen is unknown. Base qualities were left out, and no much larger clone turns up one base away.

To sequence the TCRbeta CDR3 region, genomic DNA was isolated from the sorted cells. The immunoSEQ Assay was used for sequencing of TCRbeta CDR3 regions. The clones in this table, taken by TCRdb from immuneACCESS, are in-frame only. Not every clone is retained; where verified, under half of the shortfall comes from an unresolved V gene, and the cause of the rest is unknown. Recorded for this sample are roughly 70,000 clones; 85% of them occurred a single time. The top ten constitute 3.5% to 4.5% of the sample. The CDR3, from cysteine to phenylalanine, totals 14 residues. The only DNA kept is the CDR3, 42 bases in frame from the first base. V and J lose 6 bases and 4 bases, and a span of 15 bases separates them. Looking up the germline V gene yields CDR1 SNHLY and CDR2 FYNNEI. The trial excluded patients who had a history of autoimmune disease or who were on systemic immunosuppression. Peripheral blood for TCR sequencing was collected from all dose cohorts at baseline, on cycle 4 day 1, and on cycle 7 day 1. The samples were taken from a phase I, first-in-human, multicenter, open-label dose-escalation trial of ivuxolimab. Adults with locally advanced or metastatic head and neck squamous cell, hepatocellular, melanoma or renal cell carcinoma were enrolled in the trial. Before TCR sequencing, CD4+ and CD8+ T cells were separately sorted from peripheral blood.

Here the chain combines TRBV2 and TRBJ1-1; too little of a D gene remains to name it. Here the sequenced sample was CD4+ or CD8+ T cells sorted from blood, taken in a trial of the OX40 agonist ivuxolimab. This receptor was taken from an adult with an advanced solid tumor such as melanoma, head and neck, liver or kidney cancer. The DNA sequence is TGTGCCAGCAGGCCCCCCCGGGTTGGCACTGAAGCTTTCTTT. Translated, this is CASRPPRVGTEAFF.